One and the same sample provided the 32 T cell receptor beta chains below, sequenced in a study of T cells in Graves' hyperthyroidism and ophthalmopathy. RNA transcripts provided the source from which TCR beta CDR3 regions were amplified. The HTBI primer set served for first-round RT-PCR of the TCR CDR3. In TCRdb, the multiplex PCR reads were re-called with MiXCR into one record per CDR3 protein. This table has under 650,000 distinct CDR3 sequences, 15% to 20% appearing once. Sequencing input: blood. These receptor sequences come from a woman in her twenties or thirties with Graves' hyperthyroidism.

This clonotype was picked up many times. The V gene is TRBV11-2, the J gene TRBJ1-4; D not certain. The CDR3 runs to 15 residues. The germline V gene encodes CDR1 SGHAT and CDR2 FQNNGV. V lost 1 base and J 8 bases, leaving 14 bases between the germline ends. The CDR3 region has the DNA TGTGCCAGCAGCTTAGGTCTGAGGGTGGGCGAAAAACTGTTTTTT. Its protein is CASSLGLRVGEKLFF.

CDR3 region: CSVATSVNTGELFF. The DNA of the CDR3 is TGCAGCGTTGCAACTAGCGTGAACACCGGGGAGCTGTTTTTT. The rearrangement uses TRBV29-1 and TRBJ2-2; 7 bases are shared with TRBD2. V trimming: 4 bases; J trimming: 1 base; junction bases outside the gene matches: 3. This CDR3 is 14 amino acids long. CDR1 and CDR2 (germline): SQVTM, ANQGSEA.

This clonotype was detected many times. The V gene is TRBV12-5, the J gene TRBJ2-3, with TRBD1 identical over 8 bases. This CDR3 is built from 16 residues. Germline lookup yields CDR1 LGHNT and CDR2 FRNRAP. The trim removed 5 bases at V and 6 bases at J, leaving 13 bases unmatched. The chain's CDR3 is CASGPPQGAASDTQYF. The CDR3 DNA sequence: TGTGCTAGTGGTCCTCCCCAGGGGGCCGCCTCCGATACGCAGTATTTT.

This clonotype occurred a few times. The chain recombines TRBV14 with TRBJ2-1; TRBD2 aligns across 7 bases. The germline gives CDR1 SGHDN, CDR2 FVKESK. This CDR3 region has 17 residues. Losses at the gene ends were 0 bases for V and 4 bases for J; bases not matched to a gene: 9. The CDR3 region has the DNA TGTGCCAGCAGCCAAGAACGCTGGTCTAGCGGTTACAATGAGCAGTTCTTC. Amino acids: CASSQERWSSGYNEQFF. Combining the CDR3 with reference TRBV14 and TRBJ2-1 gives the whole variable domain EAGVTQFPSHSVIEKGQTVTLRCDPISGHDNLYWYRRVMGKEIKFLLHFVKESKQDESGMPNNRFLAERTGGTYSTLKVQPAELEDSGVYFCASSQERWSSGYNEQFFGPGTRLTVL.

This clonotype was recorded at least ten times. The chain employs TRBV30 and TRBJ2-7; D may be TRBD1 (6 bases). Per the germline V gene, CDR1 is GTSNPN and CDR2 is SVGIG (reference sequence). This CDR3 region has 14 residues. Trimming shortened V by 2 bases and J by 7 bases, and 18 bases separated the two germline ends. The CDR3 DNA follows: TGTGCCTGGAGTCAAGGCGATCTGGGACAAGAGCAGTACTTC. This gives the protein CAWSQGDLGQEQYF.

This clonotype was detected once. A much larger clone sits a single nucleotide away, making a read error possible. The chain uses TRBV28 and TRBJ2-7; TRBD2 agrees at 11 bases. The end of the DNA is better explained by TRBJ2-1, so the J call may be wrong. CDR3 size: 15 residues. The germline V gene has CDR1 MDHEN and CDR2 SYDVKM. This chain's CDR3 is CASSPLAGDSYEQFF. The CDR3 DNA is TGTGCCAGCAGCCCACTAGCGGGGGACTCCTACGAGCAGTTCTTC.

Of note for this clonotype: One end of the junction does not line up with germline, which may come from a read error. The CDR3 DNA reads TGTGCCAGCAGTTTGGGGGGTCGAAAAGAGGCCCAGTACTTC. Encoded protein: CASSLGGRKEAQYF. The V and J genes are TRBV2 and TRBJ2-5; perhaps TRBD2 as D (6 bases). The CDR3 contains 14 residues. Germline V gene sequence: CDR1 SNHLY, CDR2 FYNNEI. Together with reference TRBV2 and TRBJ2-5, the CDR3 gives the full variable domain: EPEVTQTPSHQVTQMGQEVILRCVPISNHLYFYWYRQILGQKVEFLVSFYNNEISEKSEIFDDQFSVERPDGSNFTLKIRSTKLEDSAMYFCASSLGGRKEAQYFGPGTRLLVL.

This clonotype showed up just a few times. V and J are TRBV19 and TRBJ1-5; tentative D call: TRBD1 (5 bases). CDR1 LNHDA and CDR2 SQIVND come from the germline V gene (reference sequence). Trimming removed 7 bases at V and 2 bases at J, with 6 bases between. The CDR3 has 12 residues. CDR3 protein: CASMGGNQPQHF. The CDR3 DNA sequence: TGTGCCAGTATGGGGGGCAATCAGCCCCAGCATTTT. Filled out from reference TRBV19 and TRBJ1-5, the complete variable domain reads DGGITQSPKYLFRKEGQNVTLSCEQNLNHDAMYWYRQDPGQGLRLIYYSQIVNDFQKGDIAEGYSVSREKKESFPLTVTSAQKNPTAFYLCASMGGNQPQHFGDGTRLSIL.

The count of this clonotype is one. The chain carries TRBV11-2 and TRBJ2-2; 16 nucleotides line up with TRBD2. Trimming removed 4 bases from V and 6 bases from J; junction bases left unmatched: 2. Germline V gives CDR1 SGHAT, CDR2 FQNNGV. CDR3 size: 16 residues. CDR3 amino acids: CASSWGTSGRAGELFF. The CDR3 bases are TGTGCCAGCAGCTGGGGGACTAGCGGGAGGGCCGGGGAGCTGTTTTTT.

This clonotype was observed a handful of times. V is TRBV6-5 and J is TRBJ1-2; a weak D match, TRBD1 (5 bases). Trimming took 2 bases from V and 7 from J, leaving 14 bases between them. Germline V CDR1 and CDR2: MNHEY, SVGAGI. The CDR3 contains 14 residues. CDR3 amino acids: CASSYRGREGGYTF. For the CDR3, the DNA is TGTGCCAGCAGTTACCGGGGCAGGGAAGGTGGCTACACCTTC.

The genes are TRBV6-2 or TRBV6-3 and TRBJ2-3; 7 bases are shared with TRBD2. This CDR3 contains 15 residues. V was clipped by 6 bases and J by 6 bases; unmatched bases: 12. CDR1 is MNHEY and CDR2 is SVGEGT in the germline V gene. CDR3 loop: CASSPSGTTWDTQYF. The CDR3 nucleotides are TGTGCCAGCAGCCCCAGCGGGACCACGTGGGATACGCAGTATTTT.

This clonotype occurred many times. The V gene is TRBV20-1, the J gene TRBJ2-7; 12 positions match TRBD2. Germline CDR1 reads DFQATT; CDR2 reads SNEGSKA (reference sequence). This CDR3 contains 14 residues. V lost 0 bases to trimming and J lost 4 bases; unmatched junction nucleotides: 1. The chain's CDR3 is CSARETSGSYEQYF. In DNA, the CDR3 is TGCAGTGCTAGAGAGACTAGCGGGAGTTACGAGCAGTACTTC.

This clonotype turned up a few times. CDR3 DNA: TGCAGTGCTCCCGAAGCGGGAGGTATCAATGAGCAGTTCTTC. This codes for CSAPEAGGINEQFF. The chain uses TRBV20-1 and TRBJ2-1, with 9 bases identical to TRBD2. The J segment lost 6 bases and the V segment lost 5 bases, leaving 8 bases of the junction unmatched. The CDR3 has 14 amino acids. Per the germline V gene, CDR1 is DFQATT and CDR2 is SNEGSKA (reference sequence).

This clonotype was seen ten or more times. The CDR3 nucleotides are TGTGCCAGCAGCTTAGTTCCGGCAGTCCTACGCGAGCAGTACTTC. It is translated as CASSLVPAVLREQYF. The chain uses TRBV7-8 and TRBJ2-7; D not certain. Germline CDR1 and CDR2: SGHVS and FQNEAQ. V shed 1 base and J shed 6 bases, with 16 bases lying between them. This CDR3 comprises 15 residues.

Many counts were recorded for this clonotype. The CDR3 loop is CASSLGLWGRGEQYF. Written as DNA, the CDR3 is TGTGCCAGCAGCTTAGGTCTTTGGGGGAGGGGCGAGCAGTACTTC. The chain joins TRBV11-2 to TRBJ2-7; 7 positions match TRBD2. The V gene's germline CDR1 is SGHAT and CDR2 FQNNGV. The CDR3 is made up of 15 amino acids. The V segment lost 1 base and the J segment 6 bases; nucleotides outside the gene matches: 9. The whole variable domain, remainder taken from reference TRBV11-2 and TRBJ2-7, is EAGVAQSPRYKIIEKRQSVAFWCNPISGHATLYWYQQILGQGPKLLIQFQNNGVVDDSQLPKDRFSAERLKGVDSTLKIQPAKLEDSAVYLCASSLGLWGRGEQYFGPGTRLTVT.

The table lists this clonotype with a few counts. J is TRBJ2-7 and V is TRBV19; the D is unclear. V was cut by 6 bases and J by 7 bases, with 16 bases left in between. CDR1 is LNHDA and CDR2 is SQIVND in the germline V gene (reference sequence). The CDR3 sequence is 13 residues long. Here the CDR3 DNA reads TGTGCCAGTAGAGAGGTTAACGCTAGGGAGCAGTACTTC. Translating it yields CASREVNAREQYF.

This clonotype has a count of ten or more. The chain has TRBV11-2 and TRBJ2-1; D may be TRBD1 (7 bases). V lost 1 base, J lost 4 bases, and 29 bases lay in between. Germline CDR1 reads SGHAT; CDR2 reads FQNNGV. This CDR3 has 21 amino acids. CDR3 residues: CASSLVFGQVSRGGTYNEQFF. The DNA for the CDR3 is TGTGCCAGCAGCTTAGTGTTTGGACAGGTTAGCCGGGGAGGAACGTACAATGAGCAGTTCTTC.

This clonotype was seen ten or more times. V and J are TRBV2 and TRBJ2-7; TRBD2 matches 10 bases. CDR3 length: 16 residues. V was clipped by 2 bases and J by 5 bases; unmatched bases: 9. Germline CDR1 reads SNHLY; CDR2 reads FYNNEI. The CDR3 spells CASSETIAGGRNEQYF. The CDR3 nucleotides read TGTGCCAGCAGTGAAACCATAGCGGGAGGAAGGAACGAGCAGTACTTC.

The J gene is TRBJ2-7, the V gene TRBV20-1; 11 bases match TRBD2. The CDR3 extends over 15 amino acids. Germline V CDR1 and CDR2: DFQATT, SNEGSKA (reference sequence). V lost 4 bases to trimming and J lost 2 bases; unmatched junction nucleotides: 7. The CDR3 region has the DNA TGCAGTGCTAACCGACTAGCGGGAAATACCTACGAGCAGTACTTC. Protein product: CSANRLAGNTYEQYF.

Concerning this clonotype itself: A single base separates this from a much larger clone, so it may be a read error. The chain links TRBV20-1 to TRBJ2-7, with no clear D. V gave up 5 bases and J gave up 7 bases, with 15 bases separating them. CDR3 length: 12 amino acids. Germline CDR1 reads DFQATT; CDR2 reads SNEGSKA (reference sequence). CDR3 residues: CSAPRSVGEQYF. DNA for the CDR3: TGCAGTGCTCCCCGGTCAGTAGGGGAGCAGTACTTC.

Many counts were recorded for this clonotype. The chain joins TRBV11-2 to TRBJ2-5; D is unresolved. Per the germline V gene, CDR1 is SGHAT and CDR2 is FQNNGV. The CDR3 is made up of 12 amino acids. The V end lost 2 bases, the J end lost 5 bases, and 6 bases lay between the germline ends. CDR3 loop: CASSLSPETQYF. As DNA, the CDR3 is TGTGCCAGCAGCTTAAGTCCCGAGACCCAGTACTTC.

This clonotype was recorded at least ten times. CDR3 DNA: TGCAGTGCTAGCAGGGACGGGGGGCGCTCCTACACTTACGAGCAGTACTTC. Residues: CSASRDGGRSYTYEQYF. The chain joins TRBV20-1 to TRBJ2-7; perhaps TRBD2 as D (7 bases). Germline V CDR1 and CDR2: DFQATT, SNEGSKA (reference sequence). The V end lost 3 bases, the J end lost 4 bases, and 25 bases lay between the germline ends. The CDR3 length is 17 residues.

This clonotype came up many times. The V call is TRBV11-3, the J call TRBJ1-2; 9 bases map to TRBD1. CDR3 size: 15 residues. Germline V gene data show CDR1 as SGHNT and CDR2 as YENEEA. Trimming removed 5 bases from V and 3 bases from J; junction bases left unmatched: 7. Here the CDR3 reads CASSGRDREHYGYTF. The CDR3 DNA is TGTGCCAGCAGCGGAAGGGACAGGGAGCACTATGGCTACACCTTC.

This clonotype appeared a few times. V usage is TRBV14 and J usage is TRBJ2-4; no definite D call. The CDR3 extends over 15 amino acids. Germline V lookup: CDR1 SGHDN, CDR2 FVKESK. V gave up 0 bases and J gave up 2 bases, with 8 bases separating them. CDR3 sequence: CASSQDEGSKNIQYF. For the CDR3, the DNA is TGTGCCAGCAGCCAAGATGAAGGGTCCAAAAACATTCAGTACTTC.

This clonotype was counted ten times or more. The CDR3 nucleotides read TGTGCCAGCAGCCACAGGCGGGGGAACACTGAAGCTTTCTTT. This sequence encodes CASSHRRGNTEAFF. The chain links TRBV12-3 or TRBV12-4 to TRBJ1-1; D perhaps matches TRBD1 (5 bases). The CDR3 consists of 14 residues. V dropped 6 bases and J dropped 1 base, with 12 bases sitting between them.

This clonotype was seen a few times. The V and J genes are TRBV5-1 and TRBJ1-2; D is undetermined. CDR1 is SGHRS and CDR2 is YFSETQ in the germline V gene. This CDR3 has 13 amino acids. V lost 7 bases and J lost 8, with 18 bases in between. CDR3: CASGLEGGLGYTF. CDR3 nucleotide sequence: TGCGCCAGCGGCCTGGAAGGCGGACTAGGCTACACCTTC.

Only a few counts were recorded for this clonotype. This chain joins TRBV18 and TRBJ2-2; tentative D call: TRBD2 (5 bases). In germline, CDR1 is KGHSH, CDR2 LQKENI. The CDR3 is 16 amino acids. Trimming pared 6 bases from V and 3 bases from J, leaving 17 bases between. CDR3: CASSATGMTDTGELFF. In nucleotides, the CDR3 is TGTGCCAGCTCCGCGACCGGGATGACGGACACCGGGGAGCTGTTTTTT.

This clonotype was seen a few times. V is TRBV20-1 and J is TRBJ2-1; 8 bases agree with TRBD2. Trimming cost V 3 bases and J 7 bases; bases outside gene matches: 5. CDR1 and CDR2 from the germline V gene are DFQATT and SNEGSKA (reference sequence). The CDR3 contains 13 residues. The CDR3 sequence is CSARAGTRNEQFF. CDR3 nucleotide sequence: TGCAGTGCTAGGGCCGGGACTAGAAATGAGCAGTTCTTC.

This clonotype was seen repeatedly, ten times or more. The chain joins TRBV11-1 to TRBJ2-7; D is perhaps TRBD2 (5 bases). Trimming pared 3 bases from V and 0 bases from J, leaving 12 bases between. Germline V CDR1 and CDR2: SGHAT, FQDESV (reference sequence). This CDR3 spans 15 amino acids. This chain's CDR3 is CASSFYRGVSYEQYF. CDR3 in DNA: TGTGCCAGCAGCTTTTATCGGGGTGTCTCCTACGAGCAGTACTTC.

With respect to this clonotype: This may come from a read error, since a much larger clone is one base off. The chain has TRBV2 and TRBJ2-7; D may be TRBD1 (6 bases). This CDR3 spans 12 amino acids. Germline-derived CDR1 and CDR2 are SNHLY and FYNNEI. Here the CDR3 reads CASGGQSYEQSF. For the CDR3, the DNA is TGTGCCAGCGGAGGACAGTCCTACGAGCAGTCCTTC.

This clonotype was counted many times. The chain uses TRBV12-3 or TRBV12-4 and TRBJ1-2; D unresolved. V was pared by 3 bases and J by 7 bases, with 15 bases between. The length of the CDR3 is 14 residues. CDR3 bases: TGTGCCAGCAGTTTCGAGCCTAGCCCGTCTGGCTACACCTTC. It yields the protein CASSFEPSPSGYTF.

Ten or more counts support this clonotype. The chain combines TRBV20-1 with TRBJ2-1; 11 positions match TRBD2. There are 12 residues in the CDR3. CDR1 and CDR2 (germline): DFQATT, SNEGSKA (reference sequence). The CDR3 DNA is TGCGGCACTAGCGGGGGTTACAATGAGCAGTTCTTC. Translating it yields CGTSGGYNEQFF.